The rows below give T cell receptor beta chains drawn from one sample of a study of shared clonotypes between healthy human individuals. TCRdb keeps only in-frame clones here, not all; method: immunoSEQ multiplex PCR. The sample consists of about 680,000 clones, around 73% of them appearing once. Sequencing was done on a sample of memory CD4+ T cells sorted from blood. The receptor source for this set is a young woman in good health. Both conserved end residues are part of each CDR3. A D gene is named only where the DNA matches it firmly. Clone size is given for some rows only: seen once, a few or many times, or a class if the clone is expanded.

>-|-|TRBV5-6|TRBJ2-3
CASSLGPASTDTQYF
TGTGCCAGCAGTTTAGGTCCAGCTAGCACAGATACGCAGTATTTT
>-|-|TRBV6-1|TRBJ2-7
CASSEMEGGEQYF
TGTGCCAGCAGTGAAATGGAGGGGGGCGAGCAGTACTTC
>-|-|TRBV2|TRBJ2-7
CASTDSPYEQYF
TGTGCCAGCACGGACAGTCCGTACGAGCAGTACTTC
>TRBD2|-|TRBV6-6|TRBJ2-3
CASGAGGADTQYF
TGTGCCAGCGGGGCGGGAGGGGCAGATACGCAGTATTTT
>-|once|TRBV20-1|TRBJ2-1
CSAPGPEQFF
TGCAGTGCTCCCGGACCTGAGCAGTTCTTC
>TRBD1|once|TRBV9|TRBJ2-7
CASSVVGQGAEQYF
TGTGCCAGCAGCGTAGTAGGGCAGGGGGCCGAGCAGTACTTC
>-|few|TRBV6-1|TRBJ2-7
CASSDLWAYEQYF
TGTGCCAGCAGTGACCTGTGGGCCTACGAGCAGTACTTC
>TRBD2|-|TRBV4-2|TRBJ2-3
CASSRERGQRTDTQYF
TGTGCCAGCAGCCGTGAGCGGGGGCAACGCACAGATACGCAGTATTTT
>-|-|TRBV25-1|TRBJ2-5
CASFDSETQYF
TGTGCCAGCTTCGATTCGGAGACCCAGTACTTC
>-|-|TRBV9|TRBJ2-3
CASSSQVKNTDTQYF
TGTGCCAGCAGCTCCCAGGTGAAGAACACAGATACGCAGTATTTT
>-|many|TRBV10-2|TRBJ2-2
CASTPIGNTGELFF
TGCGCCAGTACCCCGATTGGTAACACCGGGGAGCTGTTTTTT
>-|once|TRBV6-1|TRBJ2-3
CASSQLGISTDTQYF
TGTGCCAGCAGCCAGTTGGGGATCAGCACAGATACGCAGTATTTT
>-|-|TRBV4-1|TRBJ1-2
CASRGGFGYGYTF
TGCGCCAGCCGTGGGGGGTTTGGCTATGGCTACACCTTC
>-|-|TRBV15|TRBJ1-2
CATSRVGSYGYTF
TGTGCCACCAGCAGAGTGGGCAGCTATGGCTACACCTTC
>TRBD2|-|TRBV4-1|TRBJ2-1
CASSQDQPSGRGNEQFF
TGCGCCAGCAGCCAAGATCAGCCTAGCGGGAGAGGCAATGAGCAGTTCTTC
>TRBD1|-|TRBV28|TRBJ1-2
CASSLATGGARYGYTF
TGTGCCAGCAGCTTGGCGACAGGGGGCGCCCGCTATGGCTACACCTTC